This T cell receptor beta chain was retrieved from a study of T cell responses to AZD1222 COVID-19 vaccine. About the study: Whether given at about 4 or about 12 weeks, second doses were pooled.

Turning to this clone: Its antigen is unknown.

The protocol was immunoSEQ multiplex PCR, while the TCRdb copy is restricted to in-frame clones and leaves out a portion. Of about 87,000 clones in the sample, roughly 90% were seen once. Per germline, CDR1 SEHNR and CDR2 FQNEAQ (reference sequence). Trimming left V 1 base short and J 2 bases short, with 9 bases between. The CDR3 has 14 amino acids. Findings and caveats of the study: There were mostly white British donors and more females than males, and clonal diversity was possibly underestimated. Epitopes outside B.1.351 and B.1.1.7 mutated regions reportedly drew nearly half of spike TCRs. Without day 14 samples, only post-peak T cell repertoires were studied.

The receptor's source is an adult in good health. The genes are TRBV7-9 and TRBJ2-7; tentatively, D is TRBD1 or TRBD2 (5 bases each). Sample: peripheral blood, taken on day 0 of AZD1222 vaccination. The CDR3 sequence is CASSLVQGPYEQYF. As DNA, the CDR3 is TGTGCCAGCAGCTTAGTTCAGGGACCCTACGAGCAGTACTTC.